This T cell receptor beta chain was recovered during a study of shared clonotypes between healthy human individuals. Study summary: Plates per donor: three CD4 naive, three CD4 memory, two CD8 naive, one CD8 memory. Whole-study findings and limits: Among a handful of donors, roughly 5% of naive CD4 clonotypes were found in common. What limited the represented genetic and exposure-history diversity was the small number of donors.

A word on this clone: The target antigen is unknown.

All donors were Caucasian adults living in Nashville, Tennessee. The table came from immunoSEQ multiplex PCR; TCRdb's copy has only in-frame clones and leaves some out. The sample shows 1,500,000 or so clones, 98% to 99% of them seen only once. Germline V gives CDR1 MNHEY, CDR2 SVGAGI. This CDR3 spans 14 amino acids. V shed 8 bases and J shed 0 bases, with 14 bases lying between them. This chain connects TRBV6-5 to TRBJ2-7; maybe TRBD2 (6 bases). The specimen was naive CD4+ T cells sorted from blood. Regarding subset: CD45RA+ positively selected. The TCR sequence derives from a man aged 30 to 39 in good health. This CDR3 is CASAPGGPSYEQYF. The CDR3 nucleotides are TGTGCCAGCGCCCCCGGGGGTCCCTCCTACGAGCAGTACTTC.